Included here is one T cell receptor (beta chain) sequence, with context. Antigen: not known. The entry originates in a study of shared clonotypes between healthy human individuals. Broader study findings: All-four-donor shared clonotypes had higher generation probabilities than non-shared clonotypes did.

The CDR3 runs 11 residues. Per germline, CDR1 GTSNPN and CDR2 SVGIG (reference sequence). The method was immunoSEQ multiplex PCR; TCRdb's version includes in-frame clones alone and lacks a portion of them. This repertoire shows about 2.5 million clones, approximately 90% found once; its top ten account for around 0.35%. Specimen: naive CD4+ T cells from PBMCs. Subset indicated: CD45RA+ positively selected. The receptor was derived from a man aged 18 to 30 in good health. Some clones in this sample may be carry-over from other donors' samples. This rearrangement joins TRBV30 to TRBJ2-5, with no clear D. The J call may be in error: the DNA end matches TRBJ2-7 better. DNA of the CDR3: TGTGCCTGGTTGGGCCCCTACGAGCAGTACTTC. Its translation: CAWLGPYEQYF.